The subject of this entry is one TCR beta chain. What it binds is unknown. Germline V gives CDR1 SGHVS, CDR2 FQNEAQ. The CDR3 sequence is 18 residues long. Trimming removed 5 bases from V and 7 bases from J; junction bases left unmatched: 16. Data came from immunoSEQ multiplex PCR; TCRdb stores just in-frame clones and leaves some out. The data contain over 90,000 clones, roughly 84% of them singletons. The data derive from a study of T cell responses to AZD1222 COVID-19 vaccine. The study's findings and limits: Donors were mostly white British, more females; clonal diversity possibly underestimated. Spike-specific TCR breadth rose after two AZD1222 doses, and depth rose as well.

Sequences were derived from peripheral blood, sampled on day 0 of AZD1222 vaccination. This clonotype was sampled from an adult in good health. The chain uses TRBV7-8 and TRBJ1-6; TRBD1 matches 8 bases. In nucleotides, the CDR3 is TGTGCCAGCAGCCTGGGAGTCCAGCGACAGGGGAGGAATTCACCCCTCCACTTT. It is translated as CASSLGVQRQGRNSPLHF.